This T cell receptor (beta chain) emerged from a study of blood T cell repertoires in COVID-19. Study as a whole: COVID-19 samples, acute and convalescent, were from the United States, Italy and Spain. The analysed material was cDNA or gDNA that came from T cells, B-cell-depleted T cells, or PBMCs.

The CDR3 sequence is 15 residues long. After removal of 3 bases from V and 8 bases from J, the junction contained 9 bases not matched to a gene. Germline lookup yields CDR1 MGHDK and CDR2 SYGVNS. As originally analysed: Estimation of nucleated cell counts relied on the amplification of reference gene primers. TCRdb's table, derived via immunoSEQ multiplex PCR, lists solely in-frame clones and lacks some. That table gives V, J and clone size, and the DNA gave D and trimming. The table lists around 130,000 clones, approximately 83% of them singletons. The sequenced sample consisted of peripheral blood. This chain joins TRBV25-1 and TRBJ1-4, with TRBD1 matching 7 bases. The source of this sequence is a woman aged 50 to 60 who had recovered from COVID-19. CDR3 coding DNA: TGTGCCAGCAGTGAGGGTGGGACAGCTGGGGAAAAACTGTTTTTT. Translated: CASSEGGTAGEKLFF.